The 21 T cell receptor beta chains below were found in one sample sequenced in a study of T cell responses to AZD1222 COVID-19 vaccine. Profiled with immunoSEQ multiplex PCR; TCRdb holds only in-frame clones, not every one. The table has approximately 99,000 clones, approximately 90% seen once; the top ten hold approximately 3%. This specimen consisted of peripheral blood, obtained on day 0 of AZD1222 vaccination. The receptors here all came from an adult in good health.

The CDR3 region is CASSQAPDSPLHF. The CDR3 DNA reads TGTGCCAGCAGCCAAGCCCCCGATTCACCCCTCCACTTT. This rearrangement joins TRBV4-2 to TRBJ1-6; no definite D call. Germline CDR1 and CDR2: LGHNA and YNFKEQ. The CDR3 extends over 13 amino acids. V dropped 1 base and J dropped 8 bases, with 6 bases sitting between them.

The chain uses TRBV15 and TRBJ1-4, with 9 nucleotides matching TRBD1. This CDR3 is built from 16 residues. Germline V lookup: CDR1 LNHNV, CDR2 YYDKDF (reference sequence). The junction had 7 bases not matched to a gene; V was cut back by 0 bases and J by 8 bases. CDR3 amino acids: CATSRDGDRATEKLFF. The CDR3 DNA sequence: TGTGCCACCAGCAGAGATGGGGACAGGGCAACGGAAAAACTGTTTTTT. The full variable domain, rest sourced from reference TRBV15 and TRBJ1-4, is DAMVIQNPRYQVTQFGKPVTLSCSQTLNHNVMYWYQQKSSQAPKLLFHYYDKDFNNEADTPDNFQSRRPNTSFCFLDIRSPGLGDTAMYLCATSRDGDRATEKLFFGSGTQLSVL.

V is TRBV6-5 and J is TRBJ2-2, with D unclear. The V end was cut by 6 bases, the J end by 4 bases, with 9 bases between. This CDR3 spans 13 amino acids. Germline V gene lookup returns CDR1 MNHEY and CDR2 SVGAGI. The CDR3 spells CASRGQSTGELFF. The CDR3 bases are TGTGCCAGCAGGGGTCAGTCCACCGGGGAGCTGTTTTTT.

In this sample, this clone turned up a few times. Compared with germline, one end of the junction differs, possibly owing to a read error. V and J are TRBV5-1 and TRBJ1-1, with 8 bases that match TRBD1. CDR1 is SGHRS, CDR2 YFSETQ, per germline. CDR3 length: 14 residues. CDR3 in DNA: TGTGCCAGCAGCTCGGGACAGGTGAACACTGAAGCTTTCTTT. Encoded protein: CASSSGQVNTEAFF.

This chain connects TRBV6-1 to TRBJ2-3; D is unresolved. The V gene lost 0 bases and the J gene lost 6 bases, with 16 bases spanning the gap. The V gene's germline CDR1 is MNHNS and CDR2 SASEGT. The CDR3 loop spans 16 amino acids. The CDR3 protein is CASSEAQRLVSDTQYF. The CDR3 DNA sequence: TGTGCCAGCAGTGAAGCGCAAAGGTTGGTTTCTGATACGCAGTATTTT.

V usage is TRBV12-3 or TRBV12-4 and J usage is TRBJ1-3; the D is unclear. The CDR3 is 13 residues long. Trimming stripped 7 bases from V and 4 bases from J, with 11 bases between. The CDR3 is CASKAGGGNTIYF. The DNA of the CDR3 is TGTGCCAGCAAGGCAGGAGGAGGAAACACCATATATTTT.

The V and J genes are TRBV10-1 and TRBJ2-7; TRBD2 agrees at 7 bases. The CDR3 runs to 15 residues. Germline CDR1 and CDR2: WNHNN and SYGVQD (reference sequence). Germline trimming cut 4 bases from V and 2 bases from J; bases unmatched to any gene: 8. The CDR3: CASSGRGGGTYEQYF. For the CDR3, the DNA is TGCGCCAGCAGTGGGCGCGGCGGGGGTACCTACGAGCAGTACTTC.

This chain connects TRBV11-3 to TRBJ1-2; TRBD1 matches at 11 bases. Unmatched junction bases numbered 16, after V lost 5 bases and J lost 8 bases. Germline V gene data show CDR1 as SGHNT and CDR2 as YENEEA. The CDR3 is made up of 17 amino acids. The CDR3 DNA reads TGTGCCAGCAGCCTAAGAGGACAGGGGGCCTCCCCTGGGGGCTACACCTTC. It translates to CASSLRGQGASPGGYTF. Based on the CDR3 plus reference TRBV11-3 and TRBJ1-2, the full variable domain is EAGVVQSPRYKIIEKKQPVAFWCNPISGHNTLYWYLQNLGQGPELLIRYENEEAVDDSQLPKDRFSAERLKGVDSTLKIQPAELGDSAVYLCASSLRGQGASPGGYTFGSGTRLTVV.

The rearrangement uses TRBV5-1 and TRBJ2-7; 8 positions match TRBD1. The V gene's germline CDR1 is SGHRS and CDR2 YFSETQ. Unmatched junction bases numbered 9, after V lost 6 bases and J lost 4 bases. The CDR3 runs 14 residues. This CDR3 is CASKTGGVAYEQYF. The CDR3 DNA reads TGCGCCAGCAAAACAGGGGGTGTAGCGTACGAGCAGTACTTC.

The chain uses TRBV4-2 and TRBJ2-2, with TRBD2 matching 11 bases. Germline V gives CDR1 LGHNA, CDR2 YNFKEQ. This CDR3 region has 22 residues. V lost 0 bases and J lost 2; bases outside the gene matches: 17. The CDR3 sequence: CASSQDLGVRLAGGPNTGELFF. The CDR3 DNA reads TGTGCCAGCAGCCAAGATCTAGGGGTCCGTTTAGCGGGAGGGCCCAACACCGGGGAGCTGTTTTTT.

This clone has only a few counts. The CDR3 here is CASSLAGTDTFF. Here the CDR3 DNA reads TGTGCCAGCAGCTTAGCCGGGACAGATACTTTCTTT. The gene calls are TRBV7-9 and TRBJ1-1, with 7 bases identical to TRBD1. Germline V CDR1 and CDR2: SEHNR, FQNEAQ (reference sequence). This CDR3 is 12 amino acids long. J was trimmed by 12 bases and V by 0 bases; bases with no gene match: 4.

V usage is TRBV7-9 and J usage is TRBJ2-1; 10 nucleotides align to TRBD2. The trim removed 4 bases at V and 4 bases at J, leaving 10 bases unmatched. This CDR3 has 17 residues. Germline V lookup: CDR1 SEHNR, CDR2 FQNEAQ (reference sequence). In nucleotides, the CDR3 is TGTGCCAGCAGCTCAAGCGGGGGGGCGACTACTTACAATGAGCAGTTCTTC. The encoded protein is CASSSSGGATTYNEQFF.

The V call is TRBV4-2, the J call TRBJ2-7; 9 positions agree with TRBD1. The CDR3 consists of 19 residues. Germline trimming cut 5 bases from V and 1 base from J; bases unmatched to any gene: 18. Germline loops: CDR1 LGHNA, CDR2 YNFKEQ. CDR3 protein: CASSYRAGRSGQGSYEQYF. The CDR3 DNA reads TGTGCCAGCAGCTACCGGGCGGGACGATCGGGACAGGGTTCCTACGAGCAGTACTTC.

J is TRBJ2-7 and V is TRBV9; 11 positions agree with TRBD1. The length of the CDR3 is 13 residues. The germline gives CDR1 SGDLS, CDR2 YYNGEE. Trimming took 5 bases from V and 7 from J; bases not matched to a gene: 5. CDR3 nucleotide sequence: TGTGCCAGCAGAGGACAGGGGGCTGATGAGCAGTACGTC. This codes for CASRGQGADEQYV.

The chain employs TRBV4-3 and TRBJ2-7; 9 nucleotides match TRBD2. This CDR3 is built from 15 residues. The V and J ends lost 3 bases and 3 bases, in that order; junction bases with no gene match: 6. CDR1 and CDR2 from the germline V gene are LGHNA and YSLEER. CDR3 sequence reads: CASSQEASGNYEQYV. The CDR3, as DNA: TGCGCCAGCAGCCAGGAAGCTAGCGGGAACTACGAGCAGTACGTC.

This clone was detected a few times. As DNA, the CDR3 is TGTGCCAGCGCCGGGGGGGTAACCTACAATGAGCAGTTCTTC. It yields the protein CASAGGVTYNEQFF. The rearrangement uses TRBV2 and TRBJ2-1; TRBD2 matches at 8 bases. Germline V gene data show CDR1 as SNHLY and CDR2 as FYNNEI. This CDR3 region has 14 residues. V trimming: 8 bases; J trimming: 2 bases; junction bases outside the gene matches: 5.

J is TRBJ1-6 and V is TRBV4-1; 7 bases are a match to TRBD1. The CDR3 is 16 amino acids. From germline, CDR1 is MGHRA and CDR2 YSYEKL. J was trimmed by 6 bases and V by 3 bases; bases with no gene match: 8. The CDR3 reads CASSHLSGTANSPLHF. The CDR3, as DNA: TGCGCCAGCAGCCACCTGTCCGGGACAGCTAATTCACCCCTCCACTTT.

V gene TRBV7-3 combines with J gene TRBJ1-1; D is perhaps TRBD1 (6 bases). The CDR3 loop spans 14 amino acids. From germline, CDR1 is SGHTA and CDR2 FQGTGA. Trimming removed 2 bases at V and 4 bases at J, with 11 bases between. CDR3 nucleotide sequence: TGTGCCAGCAGCTTAGGAGGGGGTAGCACTGAAGCTTTCTTT. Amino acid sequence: CASSLGGGSTEAFF.

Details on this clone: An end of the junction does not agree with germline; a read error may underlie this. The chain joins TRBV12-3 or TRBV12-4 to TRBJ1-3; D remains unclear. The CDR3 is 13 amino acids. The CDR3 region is CASSLASGAGRDF. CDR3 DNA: TGTGCCAGCAGTTTAGCTTCCGGCGCGGGGAGGGATTTT.

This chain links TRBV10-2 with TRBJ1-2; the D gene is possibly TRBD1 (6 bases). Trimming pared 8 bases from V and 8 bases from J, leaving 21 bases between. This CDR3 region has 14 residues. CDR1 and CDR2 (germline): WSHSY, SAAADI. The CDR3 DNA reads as TGCGCCAGCTCCTTGGGGGGGCAGACGGGCGGCTACACCTTC. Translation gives CASSLGGQTGGYTF.

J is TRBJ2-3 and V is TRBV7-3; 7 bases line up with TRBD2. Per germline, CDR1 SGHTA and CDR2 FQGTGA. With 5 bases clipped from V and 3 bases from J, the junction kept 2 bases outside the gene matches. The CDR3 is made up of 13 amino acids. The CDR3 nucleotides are TGTGCCAGCAGCCGGACTAGGACAGATACGCAGTATTTT. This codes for CASSRTRTDTQYF.